This TCR beta chain is drawn from a study of T cells after yellow fever vaccination. The germline gives CDR1 LNHNV, CDR2 YYDKDF (reference sequence). The CDR3 is 13 residues long. V was shortened by 4 bases and J by 4 bases, with 8 bases between the two germline ends. Each CDR3 protein is one row after TCRdb ran MiXCR on the 5' RACE reads. The sample lists over 35,000 distinct CDR3 sequences; 5.5% to 8% were seen once. The input for sequencing was PBMCs, either bulk or a sorted T-cell subset (CD4+, CD8+, memory, or dextramer-sorted; not recorded which), taken 45 days after the yellow fever booster vaccination. The chain recombines TRBV15 with TRBJ1-5; D unresolved. This receptor was taken from a man aged 30 to 39 who received the YFV17D yellow fever vaccine. CDR3 DNA: TGTGCCACCAGCATAGTTCGGAATCAGCCCCAGCATTTT. Its protein product is CATSIVRNQPQHF.